The subject of this entry is one TCR beta chain. The source of the sample is a study of blood T cell repertoires in COVID-19. Turning to the study itself: Samples of COVID-19 (acute and convalescent) were obtained from the United States, Italy and Spain. PBMCs, B-cell-depleted T cells, or T cells provided the cDNA or gDNA that made up the material.

V was pared by 7 bases and J by 2 bases, with 7 bases of the junction left unmatched. Germline-derived CDR1 and CDR2 are MNHNY and SVGAGI (reference sequence). This CDR3 contains 14 residues. How the authors handled the data: Estimated nucleated cell counts came from reference gene primer amplification. Generated by immunoSEQ multiplex PCR, the TCRdb table keeps only in-frame clones and is missing some. V, J and clone size are those of that table, while D and trimming were read from the DNA. Of about 50,000 clones in the sample, around 85% were seen once. This receptor was identified in a man in his sixties with acute or convalescent COVID-19. The chain uses TRBV6-6 and TRBJ2-7; 8 bases are shared with TRBD1. The sample consisted of peripheral blood. In nucleotides, the CDR3 is TGTGCCAGCACCAATGGACAGGGTACCTACGAGCAGTACTTC. Its protein is CASTNGQGTYEQYF.